The TCR beta chain under discussion was sequenced for a study of human T cells and chemical hapten exposure. Study-wide results and caveats: TCRs at a frequency above 1 in 1000 stayed unchanged with DPC sensitization.

TCRdb ran MiXCR on the RACE reads and lists one entry per CDR3 protein. The data contain approximately 400,000 distinct CDR3 sequences, around 4.8% of them singletons. Between the trimmed V and J ends, which lost 6 bases and 6 bases, there was a span of 17 bases. In germline, CDR1 is SQVTM, CDR2 ANQGSEA. The CDR3 has 13 amino acids. A note on this clonotype: The antigen remains unidentified.

Specified time point: patch test 1, 2 weeks after DPC sensitization. Treatment of the sample: therapeutic diphenylcyclopropenone sensitization with weekly scalp DPC. The source was whole blood, collected in connection with sensitization to the hapten diphenylcyclopropenone (DPC). The V call is TRBV29-1, the J call TRBJ1-2; perhaps TRBD1 as D (5 bases). This clonotype was obtained from a woman aged 50 to 60 with alopecia areata. Some clones in this sample may be carry-over from other donors' samples. This CDR3 is CSVYSGLSDGYTF. CDR3 nucleotides: TGCAGCGTCTATTCAGGGCTCAGTGATGGCTACACCTTC.